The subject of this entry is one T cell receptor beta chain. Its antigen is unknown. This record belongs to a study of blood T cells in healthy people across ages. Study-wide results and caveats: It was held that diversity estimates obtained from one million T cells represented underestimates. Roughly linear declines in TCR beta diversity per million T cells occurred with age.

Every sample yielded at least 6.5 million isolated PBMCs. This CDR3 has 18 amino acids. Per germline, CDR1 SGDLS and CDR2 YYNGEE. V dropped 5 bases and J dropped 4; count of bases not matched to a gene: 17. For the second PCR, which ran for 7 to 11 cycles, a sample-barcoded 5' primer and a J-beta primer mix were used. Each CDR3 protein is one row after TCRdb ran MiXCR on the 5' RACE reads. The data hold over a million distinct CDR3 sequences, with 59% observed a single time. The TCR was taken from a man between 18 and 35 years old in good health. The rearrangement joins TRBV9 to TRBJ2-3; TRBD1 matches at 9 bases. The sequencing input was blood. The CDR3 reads CASRISAEGQGYSDTQYF. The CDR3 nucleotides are TGTGCCAGCAGAATTTCGGCCGAGGGACAGGGATATTCAGATACGCAGTATTTT.